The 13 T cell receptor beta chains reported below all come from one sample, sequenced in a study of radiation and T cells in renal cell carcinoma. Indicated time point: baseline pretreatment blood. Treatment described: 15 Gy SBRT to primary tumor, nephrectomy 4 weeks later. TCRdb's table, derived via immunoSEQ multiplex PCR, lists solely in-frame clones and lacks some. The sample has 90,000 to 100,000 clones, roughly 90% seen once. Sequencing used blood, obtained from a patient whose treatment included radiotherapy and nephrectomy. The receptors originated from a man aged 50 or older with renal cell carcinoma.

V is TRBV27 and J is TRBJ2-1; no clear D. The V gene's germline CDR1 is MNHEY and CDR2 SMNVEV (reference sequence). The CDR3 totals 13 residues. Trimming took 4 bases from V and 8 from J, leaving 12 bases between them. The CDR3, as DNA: TGTGCCAGCAGTTCCAATCTAGGGTATGAGCAGTTCTTC. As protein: CASSSNLGYEQFF.

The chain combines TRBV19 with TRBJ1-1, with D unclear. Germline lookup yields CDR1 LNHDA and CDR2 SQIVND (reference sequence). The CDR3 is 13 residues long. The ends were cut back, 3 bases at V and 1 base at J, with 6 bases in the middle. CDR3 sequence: CASSIRENTEAFF. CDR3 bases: TGTGCCAGTAGTATTAGGGAGAACACTGAAGCTTTCTTT. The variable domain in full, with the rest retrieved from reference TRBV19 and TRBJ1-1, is DGGITQSPKYLFRKEGQNVTLSCEQNLNHDAMYWYRQDPGQGLRLIYYSQIVNDFQKGDIAEGYSVSREKKESFPLTVTSAQKNPTAFYLCASSIRENTEAFFGQGTRLTVV.

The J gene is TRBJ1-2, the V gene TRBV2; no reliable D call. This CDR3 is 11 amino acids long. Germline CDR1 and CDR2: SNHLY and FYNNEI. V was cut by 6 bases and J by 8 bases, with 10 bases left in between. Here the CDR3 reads CASRGSRGYTF. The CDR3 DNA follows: TGTGCCAGCAGGGGGAGTAGAGGCTACACCTTC.

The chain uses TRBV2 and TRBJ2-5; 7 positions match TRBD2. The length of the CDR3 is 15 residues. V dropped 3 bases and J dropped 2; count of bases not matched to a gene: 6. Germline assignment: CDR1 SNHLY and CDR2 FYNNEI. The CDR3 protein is CASSDGTNIQETQYF. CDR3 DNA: TGTGCCAGCAGTGATGGGACTAACATTCAAGAGACCCAGTACTTC.

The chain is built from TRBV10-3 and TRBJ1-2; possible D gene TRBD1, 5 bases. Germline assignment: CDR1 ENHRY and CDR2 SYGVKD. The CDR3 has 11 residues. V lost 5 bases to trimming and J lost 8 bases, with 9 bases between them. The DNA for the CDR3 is TGTGCCATCAGTCCCCCAGGGGGCTACACCTTC. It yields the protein CAISPPGGYTF.

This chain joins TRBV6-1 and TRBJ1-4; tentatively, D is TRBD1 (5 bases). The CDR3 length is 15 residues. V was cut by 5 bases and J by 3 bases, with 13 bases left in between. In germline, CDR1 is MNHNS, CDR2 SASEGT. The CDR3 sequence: CASSITGTPNEKLFF. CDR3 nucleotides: TGTGCCAGCAGTATCACAGGAACCCCTAATGAAAAACTGTTTTTT.

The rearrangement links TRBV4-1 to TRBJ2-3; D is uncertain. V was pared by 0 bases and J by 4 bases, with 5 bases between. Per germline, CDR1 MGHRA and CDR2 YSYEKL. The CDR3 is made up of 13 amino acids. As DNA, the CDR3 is TGCGCCAGCAGCCAAGAGAGGCCAGATACGCAGTATTTT. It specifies CASSQERPDTQYF.

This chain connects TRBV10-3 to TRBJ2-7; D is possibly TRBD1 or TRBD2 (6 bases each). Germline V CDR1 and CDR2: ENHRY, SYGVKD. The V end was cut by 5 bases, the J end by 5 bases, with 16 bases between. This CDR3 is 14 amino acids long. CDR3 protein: CAISPGGRFDEQYF. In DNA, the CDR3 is TGTGCCATCAGTCCCGGGGGCAGGTTCGACGAGCAGTACTTC.

The CDR3 sequence is CASSGEGGGNTIYF. The CDR3 DNA is TGTGCCAGCAGCGGAGAAGGGGGAGGAAACACCATATATTTT. The V and J genes are TRBV9 and TRBJ1-3, with D possibly TRBD1 on 6 matching bases. The germline gives CDR1 SGDLS, CDR2 YYNGEE. The CDR3 is made up of 14 amino acids. Between the trimmed V and J ends, which lost 3 bases and 4 bases, there was a span of 11 bases.

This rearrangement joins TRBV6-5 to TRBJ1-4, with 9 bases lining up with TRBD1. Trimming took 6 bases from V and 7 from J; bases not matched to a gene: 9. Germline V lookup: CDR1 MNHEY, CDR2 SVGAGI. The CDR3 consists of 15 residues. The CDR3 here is CASRPMTGGSEKLFF. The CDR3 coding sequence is TGTGCCAGCAGACCTATGACAGGGGGATCTGAAAAACTGTTTTTT.

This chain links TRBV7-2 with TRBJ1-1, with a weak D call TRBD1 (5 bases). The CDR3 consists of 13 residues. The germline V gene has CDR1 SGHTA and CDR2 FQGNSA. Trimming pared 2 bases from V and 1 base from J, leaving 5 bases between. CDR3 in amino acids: CASSLQGNTEAFF. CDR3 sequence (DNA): TGTGCCAGCAGCTTACAGGGGAACACTGAAGCTTTCTTT.

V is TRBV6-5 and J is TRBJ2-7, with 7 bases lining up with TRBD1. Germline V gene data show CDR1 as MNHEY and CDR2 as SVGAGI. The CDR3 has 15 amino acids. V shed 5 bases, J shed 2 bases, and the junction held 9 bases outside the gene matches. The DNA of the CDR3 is TGTGCCAGCAGTCGAACCTCGACAGGGACCTACGAGCAGTACTTC. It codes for CASSRTSTGTYEQYF.

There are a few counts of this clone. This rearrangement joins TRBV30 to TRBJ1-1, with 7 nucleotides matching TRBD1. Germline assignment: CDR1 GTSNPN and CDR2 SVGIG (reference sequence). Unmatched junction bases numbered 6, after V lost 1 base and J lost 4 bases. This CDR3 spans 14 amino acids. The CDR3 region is CAWSEYRGFTEAFF. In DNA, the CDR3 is TGTGCCTGGAGTGAATACAGGGGATTCACTGAAGCTTTCTTT.